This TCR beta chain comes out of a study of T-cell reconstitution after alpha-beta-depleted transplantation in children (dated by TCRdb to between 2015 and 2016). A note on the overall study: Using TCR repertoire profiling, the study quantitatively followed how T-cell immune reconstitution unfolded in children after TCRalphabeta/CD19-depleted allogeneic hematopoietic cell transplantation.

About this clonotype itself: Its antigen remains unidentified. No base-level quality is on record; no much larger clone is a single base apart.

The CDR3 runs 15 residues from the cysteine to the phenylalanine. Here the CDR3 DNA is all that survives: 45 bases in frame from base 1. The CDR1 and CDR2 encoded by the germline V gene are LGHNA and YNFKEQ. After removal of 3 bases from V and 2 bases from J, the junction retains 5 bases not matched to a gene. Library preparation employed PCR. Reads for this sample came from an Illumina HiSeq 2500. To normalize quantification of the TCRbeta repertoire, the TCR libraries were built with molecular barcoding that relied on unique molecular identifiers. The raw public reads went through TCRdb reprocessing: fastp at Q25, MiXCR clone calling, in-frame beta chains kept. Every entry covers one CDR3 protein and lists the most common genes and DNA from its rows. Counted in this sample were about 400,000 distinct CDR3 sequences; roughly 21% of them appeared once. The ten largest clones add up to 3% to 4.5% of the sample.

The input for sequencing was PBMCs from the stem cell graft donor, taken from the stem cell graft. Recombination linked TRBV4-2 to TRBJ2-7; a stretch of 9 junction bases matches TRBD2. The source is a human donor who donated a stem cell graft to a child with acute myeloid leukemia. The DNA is TGTGCCAGCAGCCAGGGTAGCGGGGGAACCTACGAGCAGTACTTC. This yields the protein CASSQGSGGTYEQYF.